This T cell receptor beta chain was recovered during a study of OX40 agonist ivuxolimab in advanced cancers. Study-level findings and limits: Low normalized T-cell clonal expansion was additionally recorded for some nonresponders. CD4+ and CD8+ T cells in blood underwent clonal expansion by week 6 at 0.1 to 3.0 mg/kg.

This clone occurred once. What it binds is not known. Profiling relied on immunoSEQ multiplex PCR, and the TCRdb table lists in-frame clones only, not all of them. The table shows 50,000 or so clones, with around 88% occurring only once. The source material was CD4+ or CD8+ T cells sorted from blood, sampled in a trial of the OX40 agonist ivuxolimab. The sequence came from an adult with an advanced solid tumor such as melanoma, head and neck, liver or kidney cancer.

The CDR3 DNA reads TGTGCCACCCGCAGAGGGGCCAGAACAGATACGCAGTATTTT. Its translation is CATRRGARTDTQYF. This chain links TRBV18 with TRBJ2-3; the D call may be TRBD1 or TRBD2 (5 bases each). Germline values: CDR1 KGHSH, CDR2 LQKENI. The CDR3 totals 14 residues. Trimming removed 10 bases at V and 3 bases at J, with 17 bases between.